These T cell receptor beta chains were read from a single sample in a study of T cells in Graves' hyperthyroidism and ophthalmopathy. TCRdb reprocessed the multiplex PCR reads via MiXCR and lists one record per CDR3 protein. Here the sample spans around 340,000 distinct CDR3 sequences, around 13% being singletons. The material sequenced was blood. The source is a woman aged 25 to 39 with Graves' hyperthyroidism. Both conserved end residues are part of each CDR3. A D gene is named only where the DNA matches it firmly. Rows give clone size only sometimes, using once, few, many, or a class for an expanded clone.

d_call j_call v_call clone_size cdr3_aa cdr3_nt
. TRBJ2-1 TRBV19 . CASSDKGHSYNEQFF TGTGCCAGTAGTGATAAGGGGCACTCCTACAATGAGCAGTTCTTC
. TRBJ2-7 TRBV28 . CASIKRAFYEQYF TGTGCCAGCATCAAAAGGGCGTTCTACGAGCAGTACTTC
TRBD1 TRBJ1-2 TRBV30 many CAWSGSLGQGRGYTF TGTGCCTGGAGTGGCTCCCTCGGACAGGGAAGAGGCTACACCTTC
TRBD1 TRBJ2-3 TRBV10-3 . CAITPGTGGTDTQYF TGTGCCATCACACCCGGGACAGGGGGCACAGATACGCAGTATTTT
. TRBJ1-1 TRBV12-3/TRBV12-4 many CASTPGTWDTEAFF TGTGCCAGCACCCCCGGGACTTGGGACACTGAAGCTTTCTTT
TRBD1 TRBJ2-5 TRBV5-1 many CASSPLRDSQETQYF TGCGCCAGCAGCCCCCTCAGGGACAGCCAAGAGACCCAGTACTTC
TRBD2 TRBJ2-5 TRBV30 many CAWRGRASGVQETQYF TGTGCCTGGAGAGGCCGGGCTAGCGGCGTTCAAGAGACCCAGTACTTC
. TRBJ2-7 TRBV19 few CASSLRGLSGSYEQYF TGTGCCAGTAGTCTACGGGGCCTGTCAGGTTCCTACGAGCAGTACTTC
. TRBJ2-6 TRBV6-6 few CASSWRRSSGANVLTF TGTGCCAGCAGTTGGCGGAGGAGCTCTGGGGCCAACGTCCTGACTTTC
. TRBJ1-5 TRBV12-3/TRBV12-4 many CASSRAHRPNQPQHF TGTGCCAGCAGTCGGGCCCACAGACCAAATCAGCCCCAGCATTTT
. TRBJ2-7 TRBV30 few CAWTDGLSYEQYF TGTGCCTGGACGGACGGTCTTTCCTACGAGCAGTACTTC
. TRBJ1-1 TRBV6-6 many CASSYPPRAGRVTEAFF TGTGCCAGCAGTTACCCGCCACGGGCAGGTCGAGTGACTGAAGCTTTCTTT
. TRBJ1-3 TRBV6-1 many CASSPGLSGNTIYF TGTGCCAGCAGTCCCGGGCTCTCTGGAAACACCATATATTTT
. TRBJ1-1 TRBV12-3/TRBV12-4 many CASSLRAPYEAFF TGTGCCAGCAGTTTAAGGGCGCCTTATGAAGCTTTCTTT
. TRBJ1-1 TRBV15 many CATSGKPGLNTEAFF TGTGCCACCAGCGGAAAACCGGGGCTGAACACTGAAGCTTTCTTT
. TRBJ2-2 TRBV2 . CASSEVTPHTGELFF TGTGCCAGCAGTGAAGTCACTCCTCACACCGGGGAGCTGTTTTTT
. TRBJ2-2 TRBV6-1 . CASWAGAGELFF TGTGCCAGCTGGGCAGGCGCTGGGGAGCTGTTTTTT
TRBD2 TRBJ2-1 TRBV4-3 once CASSPGLAGTYNEQFF TGCGCCAGCAGCCCTGGACTAGCGGGGACCTACAATGAGCAGTTCTTC
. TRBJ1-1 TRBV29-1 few CSGGNTEAFF TGCAGCGGCGGGAACACTGAAGCTTTCTTT
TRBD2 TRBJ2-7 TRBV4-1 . CASSLLGTSSNKQYF TGCGCCAGCAGCCTGTTAGGGACTAGCTCCAACAAGCAGTACTTC
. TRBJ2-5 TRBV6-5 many CASSYSRVGGETQYF TGTGCCAGCAGTTACTCTAGGGTGGGGGGAGAGACCCAGTACTTC
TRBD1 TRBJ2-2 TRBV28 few CASSPTTGGGLNTGELFF TGTGCCAGCAGTCCTACGACAGGGGGCGGATTGAACACCGGGGAGCTGTTTTTT
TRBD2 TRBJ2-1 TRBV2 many CASSRTGTSMLEQFF TGTGCCAGCAGCAGAACCGGGACTAGTATGCTTGAGCAGTTCTTC
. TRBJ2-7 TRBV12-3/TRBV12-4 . CASSPVMGDHEQYF TGTGCCAGCAGTCCGGTTATGGGGGACCACGAGCAGTACTTC
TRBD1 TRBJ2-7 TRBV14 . CASSLRTGLTNEQYF TGTGCCAGCAGCCTCCGGACAGGGCTTACTAACGAGCAGTACTTC
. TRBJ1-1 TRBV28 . CASSFFRRVNTEAFF TGTGCCAGCAGTTTCTTCCGCAGGGTGAACACTGAAGCTTTCTTT
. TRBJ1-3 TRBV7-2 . CASSSMRGRGNTIYF TGTGCCAGCAGCTCAATGCGGGGACGTGGAAACACCATATATTTT
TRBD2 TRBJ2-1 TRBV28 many CASRTTSGTYNEQFF TGTGCCAGCAGGACGACTAGCGGGACTTACAATGAGCAGTTCTTC
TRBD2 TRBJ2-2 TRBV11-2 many CASRLAGVSSGELFF TGTGCCAGCAGACTAGCGGGAGTTAGCTCCGGGGAGCTGTTTTTT
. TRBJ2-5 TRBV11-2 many CASSLSVRETQYF TGTGCCAGCAGCTTATCCGTACGAGAGACCCAGTACTTC
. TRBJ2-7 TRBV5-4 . CASSLWTSYEQYF TGTGCCAGCAGCTTATGGACCTCCTACGAGCAGTACTTC
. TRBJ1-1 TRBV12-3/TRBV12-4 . CASSSGQHNTEAFF TGTGCCAGCAGTTCCGGACAGCATAACACTGAAGCTTTCTTT
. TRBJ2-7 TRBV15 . CATSRTGYEQYF TGTGCCACCAGCAGAACAGGGTACGAGCAGTACTTC
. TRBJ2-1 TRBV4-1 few CASSQAPVQDEQFF TGCGCCAGCAGCCAAGCCCCGGTTCAGGATGAGCAGTTCTTC
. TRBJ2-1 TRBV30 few CAWSTPAGGYNEQFF TGTGCCTGGAGTACCCCAGCAGGGGGGTACAATGAGCAGTTCTTC
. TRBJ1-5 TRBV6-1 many CASSPDYRGQPQHF TGTGCCAGCAGTCCCGATTACCGGGGTCAGCCCCAGCATTTT
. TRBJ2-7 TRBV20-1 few CSARDLGLEQYF TGCAGTGCTAGAGACTTGGGGCTCGAGCAGTACTTC
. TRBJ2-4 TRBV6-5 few CASSYSKGEGYPGYAKNIQYF TGTGCCAGCAGTTACTCGAAAGGAGAGGGCTATCCGGGGTACGCCAAAAACATTCAGTACTTC
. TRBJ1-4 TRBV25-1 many CARSSGEKLFF TGTGCCAGATCTTCGGGGGAAAAACTGTTTTTT
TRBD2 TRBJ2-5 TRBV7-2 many CASSLESGRWETQYF TGTGCCAGCAGCTTAGAGAGCGGGAGATGGGAGACCCAGTACTTC
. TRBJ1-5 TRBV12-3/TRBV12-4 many CATSGGSSNQPQHF TGTGCCACCTCGGGGGGCTCCAGCAATCAGCCCCAGCATTTT
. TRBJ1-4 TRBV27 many CASSFAGNEKLFF TGTGCCAGCAGTTTCGCGGGAAATGAAAAACTGTTTTTT
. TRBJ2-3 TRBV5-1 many CASSLEGSDTQYF TGCGCCAGCAGCTTGGAAGGTAGTGATACGCAGTATTTT
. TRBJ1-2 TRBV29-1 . CSVEDGYTF TGCAGCGTTGAAGATGGCTACACCTTC
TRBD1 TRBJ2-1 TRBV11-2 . CASSPVRDRSTYNEQFF TGTGCCAGCAGCCCGGTCCGGGACAGGTCAACGTACAATGAGCAGTTCTTC
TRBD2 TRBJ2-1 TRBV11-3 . CASSSTRLAGINEQFF TGTGCCAGCAGCTCCACGAGACTAGCGGGAATTAATGAGCAGTTCTTC
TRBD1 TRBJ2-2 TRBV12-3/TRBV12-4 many CASSTAGTGYTGELFF TGTGCCAGCAGTACCGCCGGGACAGGGTACACCGGGGAGCTGTTTTTT
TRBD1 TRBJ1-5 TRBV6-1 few CASSRDRVTQPQHF TGTGCCAGCAGTCGTGACAGGGTCACTCAGCCCCAGCATTTT
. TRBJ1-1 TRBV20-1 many CSARVIWGDTEAFF TGCAGTGCTAGAGTTATTTGGGGGGACACTGAAGCTTTCTTT
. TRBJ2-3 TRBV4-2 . CASSQEYQKRRTDTQYF TGTGCCAGCAGCCAAGAGTATCAGAAGCGACGCACAGATACGCAGTATTTT
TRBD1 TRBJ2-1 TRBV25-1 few CASSRDRGHEQFF TGTGCCAGCAGCCGAGACAGGGGTCATGAGCAGTTCTTC
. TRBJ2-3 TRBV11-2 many CASSSLYRHTQYF TGTGCCAGCAGCTCCTTGTACCGACATACGCAGTATTTT
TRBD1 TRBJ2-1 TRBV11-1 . CASRPGTGGLEQFF TGTGCCAGCAGGCCCGGGACAGGGGGCCTTGAGCAGTTCTTC
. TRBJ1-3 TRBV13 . CASSAPQSPNTIYF TGTGCCAGCAGCGCCCCGCAGAGCCCAAACACCATATATTTT
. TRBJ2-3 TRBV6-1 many CASRAVGRTDTQYF TGTGCCAGCAGGGCGGTGGGGCGCACAGATACGCAGTATTTT
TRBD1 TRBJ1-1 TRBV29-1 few CSAPPGQRMNTEAFF TGCAGCGCCCCGCCGGGACAGAGAATGAACACTGAAGCTTTCTTT